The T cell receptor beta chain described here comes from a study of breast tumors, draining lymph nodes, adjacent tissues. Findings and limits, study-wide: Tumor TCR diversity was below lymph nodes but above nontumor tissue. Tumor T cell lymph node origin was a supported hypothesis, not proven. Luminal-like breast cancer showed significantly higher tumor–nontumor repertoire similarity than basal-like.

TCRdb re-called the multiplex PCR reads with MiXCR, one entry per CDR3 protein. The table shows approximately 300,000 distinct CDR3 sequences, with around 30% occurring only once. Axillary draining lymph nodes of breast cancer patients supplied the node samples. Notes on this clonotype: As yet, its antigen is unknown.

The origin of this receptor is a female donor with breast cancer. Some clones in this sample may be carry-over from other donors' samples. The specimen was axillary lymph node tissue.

The CDR3 is CASSVDWAGGPRDTQYF. CDR3 sequence (DNA): TGTGCCAGCAGCGTAGATTGGGCGGGAGGGCCCAGAGATACGCAGTATTTT. This chain links TRBV9 with TRBJ2-3, with 9 bases aligning to TRBD2. With V trimmed by 0 bases and J by 5 bases, 10 bases remained unmatched. CDR3 length equals 17 residues. Germline V CDR1 and CDR2: SGDLS, YYNGEE. Full variable domain (outside the CDR3, taken from reference TRBV9 and TRBJ2-3): DSGVTQTPKHLITATGQRVTLRCSPRSGDLSVYWYQQSLDQGLQFLIQYYNGEERAKGNILERFSAQQFPDLHSELNLSSLELGDSALYFCASSVDWAGGPRDTQYFGPGTRLTVL.